The present T cell receptor (beta chain) was sequenced within a study of T cell repertoires in cytomegalovirus infection. One entry per CDR3 protein, called by TCRdb with MiXCR from the reads. Of roughly 120,000 distinct CDR3 sequences listed, roughly 30% are singletons. The CDR3 consists of 12 residues. V gave up 1 base and J gave up 11 bases, with 10 bases separating them. The germline gives CDR1 SEHNR, CDR2 FQNEAQ (reference sequence). This clonotype was detected only a few times. Antigen specificity is unknown. The TCR originated in a human donor in good health (CMV status not recorded). Some clones in this sample may be carry-over from other donors' samples. The starting material was CD8+ T cells from cultured PBMCs, obtained from culture after CMV antigen stimulation. The chain couples TRBV7-9 to TRBJ2-3; no reliable D call. In DNA form, the CDR3 reads TGTGCCAGCAGCTTAGGGCTAAAAGAGCAGTATTTT. This gives the protein CASSLGLKEQYF.